This T cell receptor (beta chain) was observed in a study of shared clonotypes between healthy human individuals. The V end was cut by 5 bases, the J end by 4 bases, with 15 bases between. Germline V lookup: CDR1 SGHTA, CDR2 FQGNSA. This CDR3 has 15 amino acids. The sample holds many counts of this clone. Clones were sequenced by immunoSEQ multiplex PCR, and TCRdb holds only the in-frame ones, with some missing. The table records more than 900,000 clones, approximately 78% of them present only once. What was sequenced was memory CD4+ T cells from PBMCs. Subset meaning: CD45RA-negative fraction. The chain links TRBV7-2 to TRBJ1-3; a possible D gene is TRBD1 (6 bases). This clonotype was sampled from a man aged 18-30 years in good health. Some clones in this sample may be carry-over from other donors' samples. CDR3 amino acids: CASSLTGYAGNTIYF. The CDR3 nucleotides read TGTGCCAGCAGCCTCACAGGGTACGCCGGAAACACCATATATTTT. The full variable domain, its missing parts supplied by reference TRBV7-2 and TRBJ1-3, is GAGVSQSPSNKVTEKGKDVELRCDPISGHTALYWYRQSLGQGLEFLIYFQGNSAPDKSGLPSDRFSAERTGGSVSTLTIQRTQQEDSAVYLCASSLTGYAGNTIYFGEGSWLTVV.